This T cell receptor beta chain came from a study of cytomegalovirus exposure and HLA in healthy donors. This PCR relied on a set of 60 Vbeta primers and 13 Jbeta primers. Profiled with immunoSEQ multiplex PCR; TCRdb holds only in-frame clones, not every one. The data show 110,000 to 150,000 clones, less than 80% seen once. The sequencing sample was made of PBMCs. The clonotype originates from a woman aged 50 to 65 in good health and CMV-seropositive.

CDR3 amino acids: CASGRQGVYEQYF. CDR3 DNA: TGTGCCAGCGGTCGACAGGGCGTCTACGAGCAGTACTTC. The chain is built from TRBV11-2 and TRBJ2-7; 7 bases fit TRBD1. Germline values: CDR1 SGHAT, CDR2 FQNNGV. V was pared by 8 bases and J by 3 bases, with 7 bases of the junction left unmatched. The CDR3 sequence is 13 residues long.